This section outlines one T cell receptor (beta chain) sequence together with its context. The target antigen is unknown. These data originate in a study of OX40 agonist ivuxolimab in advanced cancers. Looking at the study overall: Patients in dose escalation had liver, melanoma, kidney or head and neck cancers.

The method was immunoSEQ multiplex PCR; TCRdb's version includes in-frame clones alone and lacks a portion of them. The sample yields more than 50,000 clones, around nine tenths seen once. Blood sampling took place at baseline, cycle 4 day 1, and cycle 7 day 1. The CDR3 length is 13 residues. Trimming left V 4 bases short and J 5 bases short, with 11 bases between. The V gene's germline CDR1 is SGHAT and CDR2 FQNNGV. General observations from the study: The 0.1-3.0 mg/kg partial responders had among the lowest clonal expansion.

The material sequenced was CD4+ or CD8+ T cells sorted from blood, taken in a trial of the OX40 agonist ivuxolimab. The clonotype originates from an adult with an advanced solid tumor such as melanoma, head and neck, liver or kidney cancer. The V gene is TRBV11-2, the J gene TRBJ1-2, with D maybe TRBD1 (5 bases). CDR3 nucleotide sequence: TGTGCCAGCAGCTCTTCGGGGCCGTATGGCTACACCTTC. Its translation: CASSSSGPYGYTF.